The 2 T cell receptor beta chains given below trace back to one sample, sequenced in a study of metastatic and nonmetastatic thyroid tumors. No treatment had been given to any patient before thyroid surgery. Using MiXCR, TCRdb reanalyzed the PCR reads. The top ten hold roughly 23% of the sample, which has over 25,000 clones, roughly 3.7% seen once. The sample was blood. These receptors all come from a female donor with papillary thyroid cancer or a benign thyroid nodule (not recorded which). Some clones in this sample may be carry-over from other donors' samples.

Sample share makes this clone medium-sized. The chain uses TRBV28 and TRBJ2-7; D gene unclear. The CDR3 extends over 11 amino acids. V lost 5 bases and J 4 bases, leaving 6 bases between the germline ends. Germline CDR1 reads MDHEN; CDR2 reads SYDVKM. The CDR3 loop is CASSNQYEQYF. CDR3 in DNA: TGTGCCAGCAGTAACCAGTACGAGCAGTACTTC.

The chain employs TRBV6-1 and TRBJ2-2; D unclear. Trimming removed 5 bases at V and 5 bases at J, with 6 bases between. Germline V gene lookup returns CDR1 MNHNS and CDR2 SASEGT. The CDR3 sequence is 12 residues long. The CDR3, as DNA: TGTGCCAGCAGTTTGAGAACCGGGGAGCTGTTTTTT. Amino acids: CASSLRTGELFF.